A single sample gave rise to the 32 T cell receptor beta chains below, sequenced in a study of T cells after yellow fever vaccination. One entry per CDR3 protein results from TCRdb running MiXCR on the 5' RACE reads. The profile covers around 600,000 distinct CDR3 sequences, with 9% to 15% appearing a single time and 15% taken by the ten largest. This specimen consisted of PBMCs, obtained on the day of the yellow fever booster vaccination. The receptors were sampled from a man under 40 who received the YFV17D yellow fever vaccine.

The chain combines TRBV7-2 with TRBJ2-7; the match to TRBD2 covers 8 bases. Unmatched junction bases numbered 6, after V lost 2 bases and J lost 3 bases. This CDR3 is 15 amino acids long. Germline CDR1 reads SGHTA; CDR2 reads FQGNSA. CDR3 sequence: CASSLPGGGRYEQYF. In nucleotides, the CDR3 is TGTGCCAGCAGCTTACCCGGGGGGGGGCGCTACGAGCAGTACTTC.

This clonotype showed up many times. CDR3 protein: CASSFRLAGAYEQYF. Written as DNA, the CDR3 is TGTGCCAGCAGCTTCCGGCTAGCGGGGGCCTACGAGCAGTACTTC. The chain employs TRBV5-8 and TRBJ2-7; 10 nucleotides match TRBD2. V shed 2 bases and J 2 bases; nucleotides not matched to a gene: 4. The CDR3 loop spans 15 amino acids. Germline V CDR1 and CDR2: SGHTS, YDEGEE.

The V call is TRBV5-4, the J call TRBJ2-5; the match to TRBD2 covers 7 bases. Germline values: CDR1 SGHNT, CDR2 YYREEE (reference sequence). V was clipped by 9 bases and J by 0 bases; unmatched bases: 8. This CDR3 spans 14 amino acids. The CDR3 region is CATASGPNQETQYF. The CDR3 DNA is TGTGCCACAGCTAGCGGACCTAACCAAGAGACCCAGTACTTC.

This clonotype was recorded a few times. V and J are TRBV6-1 and TRBJ2-3; perhaps TRBD2 as D (6 bases). This CDR3 spans 14 amino acids. CDR1 and CDR2 from the germline V gene are MNHNS and SASEGT. Trimming took 8 bases from V and 0 from J, leaving 12 bases between them. The CDR3 nucleotides are TGTGCCAGCGGCTTTAGCGGAAGCACAGATACGCAGTATTTT. Its protein is CASGFSGSTDTQYF.

The chain links TRBV27 to TRBJ2-7; D is unclear. The CDR3 loop spans 14 amino acids. CDR1 and CDR2 from the germline V gene are MNHEY and SMNVEV (reference sequence). V lost 0 bases and J 3 bases, leaving 9 bases between the germline ends. The CDR3 region has the DNA TGTGCCAGCAGTTTATCGTGGGATGGCTACGAGCAGTACTTC. Its translation is CASSLSWDGYEQYF.

This clonotype was seen once. This chain connects TRBV11-3 to TRBJ2-1, with a possible D match to TRBD2 (6 bases). Per the germline V gene, CDR1 is SGHNT and CDR2 is YENEEA. The CDR3 loop spans 15 amino acids. V was pared by 1 base and J by 7 bases, with 14 bases between. CDR3 sequence reads: CASSLGGTPRNEQFF. The CDR3 nucleotides read TGTGCCAGCAGCTTAGGGGGGACTCCGAGGAATGAGCAGTTCTTC.

V usage is TRBV6-2 or TRBV6-3 and J usage is TRBJ2-1; D remains ambiguous. V was pared by 6 bases and J by 7 bases, with 13 bases between. In germline, CDR1 is MNHEY, CDR2 SVGEGT. CDR3 length: 13 residues. CDR3 in amino acids: CASRGPATNEQFF. The CDR3 coding sequence is TGTGCCAGCAGAGGGCCAGCAACTAATGAGCAGTTCTTC.

This clonotype was seen a handful of times. This rearrangement joins TRBV3-1 to TRBJ2-7; D may be TRBD2 (5 bases). The CDR3 runs 13 residues. Germline loops: CDR1 LGHDT, CDR2 YNNKEL (reference sequence). V was pared by 4 bases and J by 2 bases, with 9 bases between. The CDR3 nucleotides are TGTGCCAGCAGCCCCCGGACTCCCTACGAGCAGTACTTC. Amino acids: CASSPRTPYEQYF.

V usage is TRBV27 and J usage is TRBJ2-5; 12 bases map to TRBD2. Germline loops: CDR1 MNHEY, CDR2 SMNVEV (reference sequence). This CDR3 spans 14 amino acids. V shed 1 base and J 9 bases; nucleotides not matched to a gene: 3. The CDR3 reads CASSLFGLAGSQYF. The CDR3 nucleotides read TGTGCCAGCAGTTTATTCGGACTAGCGGGATCCCAGTACTTC.

This clonotype was counted only a few times. The chain carries TRBV15 and TRBJ2-3; D remains ambiguous. Germline CDR1 reads LNHNV; CDR2 reads YYDKDF (reference sequence). This CDR3 comprises 16 residues. V was clipped by 6 bases and J by 2 bases, with 18 bases between them. The CDR3 region is CATSLSMQKITDTQYF. CDR3 bases: TGTGCCACCAGTTTGTCGATGCAGAAAATCACAGATACGCAGTATTTT.

The rearrangement links TRBV24-1 to TRBJ1-1; 8 bases match TRBD1. Germline lookup yields CDR1 KGHDR and CDR2 SFDVKD. The V and J ends lost 5 bases and 7 bases, in that order; junction bases with no gene match: 8. This CDR3 is built from 14 residues. The chain's CDR3 is CATSVRQGINEAFF. As DNA, the CDR3 is TGTGCCACCAGTGTCAGACAGGGGATTAATGAAGCTTTCTTT.

V is TRBV27 and J is TRBJ2-3; 7 bases fit TRBD2. Unmatched junction bases numbered 6, after V lost 4 bases and J lost 2 bases. The CDR3 contains 15 residues. Germline V lookup: CDR1 MNHEY, CDR2 SMNVEV (reference sequence). Written as DNA, the CDR3 is TGTGCCAGCAGTTCAAGGACTAGGTTCACAGATACGCAGTATTTT. Residues: CASSSRTRFTDTQYF.

The chain joins TRBV4-3 to TRBJ2-1; D unresolved. CDR3 length: 13 amino acids. Germline V gene lookup returns CDR1 LGHNA and CDR2 YSLEER. V lost 4 bases to trimming and J lost 7 bases, with 11 bases between them. The CDR3 here is CASSRTDLNEQFF. CDR3 nucleotides: TGCGCCAGCAGCCGAACCGACTTAAATGAGCAGTTCTTC.

This sequence joins TRBV20-1 and TRBJ1-2; D ambiguous. V was trimmed by 3 bases and J by 7 bases, leaving 12 bases between them. The CDR3 contains 12 residues. CDR1 and CDR2 (germline): DFQATT, SNEGSKA (reference sequence). This chain's CDR3 is CSASGVRAGYTF. The CDR3 nucleotides read TGCAGTGCTAGTGGTGTCCGCGCTGGCTACACCTTC.

In this sample, this clonotype turned up a few times. V usage is TRBV4-2 and J usage is TRBJ2-7, with TRBD1 matching over 7 bases. The CDR3 is made up of 14 amino acids. Germline V gives CDR1 LGHNA, CDR2 YNFKEQ. With 3 bases clipped from V and 2 bases from J, the junction kept 4 bases outside the gene matches. CDR3 DNA: TGTGCCAGCAGCCAGAACAGGGGACCCTACGAGCAGTACTTC. Translation: CASSQNRGPYEQYF.

This clonotype turned up a few times. The CDR3 sequence: CASSRAGGELFF. CDR3 sequence (DNA): TGTGCCAGCAGTCGAGCCGGCGGGGAGCTGTTTTTT. This rearrangement joins TRBV5-4 to TRBJ2-2; D unresolved. Germline V gives CDR1 SGHNT, CDR2 YYREEE (reference sequence). The CDR3 spans 12 residues. V lost 5 bases, J lost 7 bases, and 9 bases lay in between.

This clonotype was counted many times. The V call is TRBV20-1, the J call TRBJ2-3; TRBD2 matches at 8 bases. The V gene's germline CDR1 is DFQATT and CDR2 SNEGSKA (reference sequence). The CDR3 sequence is 17 residues long. V shed 3 bases, J shed 0 bases, and the junction held 11 bases outside the gene matches. CDR3 in DNA: TGCAGTGCTAGGGCAGGAAGCGGGAGCGGTAGCACAGATACGCAGTATTTT. This encodes CSARAGSGSGSTDTQYF.

This sequence joins TRBV3-1 and TRBJ2-5, with TRBD2 as a possible D gene (5 bases). The V end lost 0 bases, the J end lost 4 bases, and 12 bases lay between the germline ends. This CDR3 comprises 15 residues. Germline V CDR1 and CDR2: LGHDT, YNNKEL (reference sequence). The CDR3 DNA sequence: TGTGCCAGCAGCCAAGATCTTTATGCGGGAGAGACCCAGTACTTC. Translation: CASSQDLYAGETQYF.

The rearrangement joins TRBV12-3 or TRBV12-4 to TRBJ2-1, with 8 bases identical to TRBD1. The CDR3 totals 17 residues. V dropped 3 bases and J dropped 0; count of bases not matched to a gene: 7. For the CDR3, the DNA is TGTGCCAGCAGTTTCTCAGGGGGCAGGGTCTCCTACAATGAGCAGTTCTTC. Encoded protein: CASSFSGGRVSYNEQFF.

V gene TRBV12-3 or TRBV12-4 combines with J gene TRBJ2-3; 8 nucleotides align to TRBD2. The J segment lost 0 bases and the V segment lost 3 bases, leaving 11 bases of the junction unmatched. This CDR3 comprises 18 residues. CDR3 nucleotide sequence: TGTGCCAGCAGTTTTCGTACTAGCGGAATATCTAGCACAGATACGCAGTATTTT. It yields the protein CASSFRTSGISSTDTQYF.

In its sample, this clonotype was seen a few times. The chain links TRBV20-1 to TRBJ2-3; 8 bases line up with TRBD2. Germline V gene lookup returns CDR1 DFQATT and CDR2 SNEGSKA (reference sequence). V was pared by 8 bases and J by 4 bases, with 8 bases of the junction left unmatched. The CDR3 has 13 amino acids. This chain's CDR3 is CSPSGGPSDTQYF. In DNA form, the CDR3 reads TGCAGTCCGTCGGGAGGGCCCTCAGATACGCAGTATTTT.

This clonotype was recorded a few times. The V call is TRBV7-3, the J call TRBJ1-3; possible D gene TRBD1, 6 bases. Trimming removed 5 bases from V and 4 bases from J, with 9 bases in between. CDR1 is SGHTA and CDR2 is FQGTGA in the germline V gene. The CDR3 spans 13 residues. The CDR3 region is CASSQGIGNTIYF. The CDR3, as DNA: TGTGCCAGCAGCCAGGGGATAGGAAACACCATATATTTT.

This clonotype turned up a few times. The chain uses TRBV10-3 and TRBJ1-2; 9 positions agree with TRBD1. Germline-derived CDR1 and CDR2 are ENHRY and SYGVKD. V shed 2 bases and J 6 bases; nucleotides not matched to a gene: 7. The CDR3 is made up of 15 amino acids. CDR3 nucleotides: TGTGCCATCAGTGAGATCACAGGGGGCGGCAATGGCTACACCTTC. Amino acids: CAISEITGGGNGYTF.

V usage is TRBV7-8 and J usage is TRBJ2-1, with a weak D call TRBD2 (5 bases). Per the germline V gene, CDR1 is SGHVS and CDR2 is FQNEAQ. The CDR3 runs to 15 residues. V was shortened by 0 bases and J by 7 bases, with 13 bases between the two germline ends. In nucleotides, the CDR3 is TGTGCCAGCAGCTTAGCTGGGAGTAACTCGAATGAGCAGTTCTTC. This sequence encodes CASSLAGSNSNEQFF.

This clonotype was observed a single time. The genes are TRBV7-2 and TRBJ2-1; the D call may be TRBD1 or TRBD2 (5 bases each). V lost 4 bases and J lost 5, with 15 bases in between. The CDR3 contains 15 residues. CDR1 is SGHTA, CDR2 FQGNSA, per germline. The CDR3 DNA reads TGTGCCAGCAGCTCGCGATCCGGGGCGAACAATGAGCAGTTCTTC. It translates to CASSSRSGANNEQFF.

In this sample, this clonotype turned up a few times. The V gene is TRBV6-1, the J gene TRBJ2-6; the match to TRBD1 covers 7 bases. The CDR3 contains 18 residues. The junction had 11 bases not matched to a gene; V was cut back by 6 bases and J by 0 bases. The germline gives CDR1 MNHNS, CDR2 SASEGT. Here the CDR3 reads CASSLRDSPTSGANVLTF. For the CDR3, the DNA is TGTGCCAGCAGCCTCCGGGACAGCCCTACCTCTGGGGCCAACGTCCTGACTTTC.

This clonotype showed up just a few times. The V call is TRBV7-2, the J call TRBJ2-7; D call uncertain. Trimming stripped 1 base from V and 0 bases from J, with 13 bases between. The CDR3 totals 16 residues. Looked up from germline, CDR1 is SGHTA and CDR2 is FQGNSA. CDR3 coding DNA: TGTGCCAGCAGCTTAGGGGTGGTGGGCAGCTCCTACGAGCAGTACTTC. The encoded protein is CASSLGVVGSSYEQYF.

This clonotype was counted between two and nine times. The V gene is TRBV4-3, the J gene TRBJ2-3; no clear D gene. CDR3 length: 13 residues. V lost 0 bases to trimming and J lost 4 bases, with 5 bases between them. The germline V gene encodes CDR1 LGHNA and CDR2 YSLEER. Here the CDR3 reads CASSQDIPDTQYF. The CDR3 nucleotides are TGCGCCAGCAGCCAAGATATTCCAGATACGCAGTATTTT.

This clonotype was recorded a few times. This CDR3 is CSARDFKGAKVETQYF. In DNA form, the CDR3 reads TGCAGTGCTAGAGATTTCAAGGGGGCGAAGGTAGAGACCCAGTACTTC. The J gene is TRBJ2-5, the V gene TRBV20-1, with 7 bases identical to TRBD1. CDR1 is DFQATT, CDR2 SNEGSKA, per germline (reference sequence). The V gene end was trimmed by 0 bases and the J gene end by 4 bases; junction bases not matched to a gene: 11. The CDR3 has 16 amino acids.

The J gene is TRBJ2-7, the V gene TRBV20-1, with 9 bases that match TRBD1. There are 14 residues in the CDR3. Losses at the gene ends were 4 bases for V and 4 bases for J; bases not matched to a gene: 8. Germline lookup yields CDR1 DFQATT and CDR2 SNEGSKA (reference sequence). CDR3 sequence: CSANIQGADYEQYF. In nucleotides, the CDR3 is TGCAGTGCTAATATACAGGGGGCGGATTACGAGCAGTACTTC.

The J gene is TRBJ2-2, the V gene TRBV6-2 or TRBV6-3, with 10 bases that match TRBD1. CDR3 length: 14 amino acids. Trimming removed 7 bases from V and 7 bases from J; junction bases left unmatched: 6. Germline V gene sequence: CDR1 MNHEY, CDR2 SVGEGT. CDR3: CASISGTGDGELFF. CDR3 sequence (DNA): TGTGCCAGCATCTCCGGGACAGGGGACGGGGAGCTGTTTTTT.

This clonotype showed up just a few times. V and J are TRBV12-3 or TRBV12-4 and TRBJ2-1, with D hard to call. With 3 bases removed from V and 6 bases from J, the gap between germline ends came to 18 bases. The CDR3 totals 16 residues. The CDR3 reads CASSFLTFGDSNEQFF. CDR3 DNA sequence: TGTGCCAGCAGTTTCCTAACGTTTGGGGATTCCAATGAGCAGTTCTTC.